The sample holds a few counts of the clone carrying this T cell receptor beta chain. Antigen: not known. The data were obtained in a study of cytomegalovirus exposure and HLA in healthy donors. Overall study findings and caveats: The study recorded fewer than 200 TCR beta chains that were cytomegalovirus-associated. HLA allele associations emerged for fewer than 20,000 TCR beta sequences in a later analysis, at 0.05 false discovery rate. Sequences of the TCR beta chain were said to predict the HLA-A and HLA-B alleles of most subjects accurately.

Germline loops: CDR1 MNHNY, CDR2 SVGAGI (reference sequence). The CDR3 contains 14 residues. V gave up 2 bases and J gave up 7 bases, with 12 bases separating them. Primers: 60 Vbeta forward and 13 Jbeta reverse. Profiling relied on immunoSEQ multiplex PCR, and the TCRdb table lists in-frame clones only, not all of them. This table holds about 190,000 clones, around 83% found once. These donors, healthy bone marrow donors, were studied. The sample comprised PBMCs. The V and J genes are TRBV6-6 and TRBJ2-1, with D perhaps TRBD1 (5 bases). The source of this sequence is a woman under 30 in good health and CMV-seronegative. CDR3 in amino acids: CASSYQGRLNEQFF. The CDR3 coding sequence is TGTGCCAGCAGTTACCAGGGTCGGCTGAATGAGCAGTTCTTC.